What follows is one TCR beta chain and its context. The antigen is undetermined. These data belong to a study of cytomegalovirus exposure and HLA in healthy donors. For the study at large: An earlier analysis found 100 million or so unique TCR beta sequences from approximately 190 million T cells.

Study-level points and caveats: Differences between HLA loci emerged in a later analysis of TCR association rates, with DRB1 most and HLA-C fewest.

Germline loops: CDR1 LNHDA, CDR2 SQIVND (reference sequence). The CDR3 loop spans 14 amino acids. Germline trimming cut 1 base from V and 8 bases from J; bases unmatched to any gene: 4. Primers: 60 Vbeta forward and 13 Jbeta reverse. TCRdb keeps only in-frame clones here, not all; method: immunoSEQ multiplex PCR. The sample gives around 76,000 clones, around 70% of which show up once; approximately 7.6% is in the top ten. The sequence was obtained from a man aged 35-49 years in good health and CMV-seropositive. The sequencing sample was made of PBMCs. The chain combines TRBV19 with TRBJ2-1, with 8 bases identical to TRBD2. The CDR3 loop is CASSIGRGLDEQFF. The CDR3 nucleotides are TGTGCCAGTAGTATAGGAAGGGGACTAGATGAGCAGTTCTTC.